What follows are 14 T cell receptor beta chains derived from one specimen sequenced in a study of regulatory dendritic cells for organ transplantation. Allogeneic regulatory or mature dendritic cells were co-cultured for roughly five days with CFSE-labeled sorted T cells at 1:10. No cognate antigen is known for these TCRs. Sequencing was performed with immunoSEQ multiplex PCR; in TCRdb, only in-frame clones are kept and a portion is missing. The table lists approximately 10,000 clones, 80% of them singletons. Input material: memory CD4+ T cells from blood cultured with dendritic cells. As for subset: CD45RO+ memory T cells. The source is a human donor in good health.

V gene TRBV6-6 combines with J gene TRBJ2-2; 9 bases align to TRBD2. The germline CDR1 and CDR2 sequences are MNHNY and SVGAGI (reference sequence). Trimming at V came to 6 bases and at J to 1 base, leaving 3 bases not matched to a gene. The CDR3 is made up of 15 amino acids. In DNA, the CDR3 is TGTGCCAGCAGCCGACTAGCGGAGAACACCGGGGAGCTGTTTTTT. This translates into CASSRLAENTGELFF.

As to this clone: Distinct nucleotide sequences in the sample also encode this CDR3. The chain combines TRBV5-4 with TRBJ1-1; 7 bases fit TRBD1. Germline V gene data show CDR1 as SGHNT and CDR2 as YYREEE (reference sequence). V was clipped by 4 bases and J by 2 bases; unmatched bases: 5. The CDR3 totals 14 residues. CDR3: CASSIRDRNTEAFF. CDR3 nucleotides: TGTGCCAGCAGCATCCGGGACAGAAACACTGAAGCTTTCTTT.

The V call is TRBV10-1, the J call TRBJ2-7, with D perhaps TRBD1 (6 bases). In germline, CDR1 is WNHNN, CDR2 SYGVQD (reference sequence). The CDR3 has 18 amino acids. V was shortened by 7 bases and J by 0 bases, with 25 bases between the two germline ends. CDR3 sequence (DNA): TGCGCCAGCATCGGTAGTCTGATAGGGGGTGCCCTCTCCTACGAGCAGTACTTC. As protein: CASIGSLIGGALSYEQYF.

This clone was found a few times. The CDR3 DNA sequence: TGTGCCTGGAGTCCCAGAACGCCCTACACTGAAGCTTTCTTT. This sequence encodes CAWSPRTPYTEAFF. This sequence joins TRBV30 and TRBJ1-1, with D uncertain. V lost 2 bases and J 3 bases, leaving 13 bases between the germline ends. The CDR3 runs 14 residues. Germline V CDR1 and CDR2: GTSNPN, SVGIG (reference sequence). Based on the CDR3 plus reference TRBV30 and TRBJ1-1, the full variable domain is SQTIHQWPATLVQPVGSPLSLECTVEGTSNPNLYWYRQAAGRGLQLLFYSVGIGQISSEVPQNLSASRPQDRQFILSSKKLLLSDSGFYLCAWSPRTPYTEAFFGQGTRLTVV.

This sequence joins TRBV6-5 and TRBJ2-1; perhaps TRBD2 as D (6 bases). The germline V and J ends were trimmed by 5 bases and 13 bases, with 15 bases remaining between them. There are 12 residues in the CDR3. Per germline, CDR1 MNHEY and CDR2 SVGAGI. CDR3 sequence: CASSHHAGTQFF. The CDR3, as DNA: TGTGCCAGCAGTCACCACGCCGGGACTCAGTTCTTC.

This rearrangement joins TRBV29-1 to TRBJ2-6; D is uncertain. The CDR3 consists of 16 residues. Germline V gene sequence: CDR1 SQVTM, CDR2 ANQGSEA. The V end lost 3 bases, the J end lost 0 bases, and 12 bases lay between the germline ends. The CDR3 DNA reads TGCAGCGTTGAGCCGTCCACGAACTCTGGGGCCAACGTCCTGACTTTC. Its protein is CSVEPSTNSGANVLTF.

The chain is built from TRBV7-2 and TRBJ1-1, with D hard to call. Germline assignment: CDR1 SGHTA and CDR2 FQGNSA. V lost 6 bases to trimming and J lost 11 bases, with 13 bases between them. The CDR3 extends over 11 amino acids. CDR3 sequence (DNA): TGTGCCAGCAGTGAACTCGGTGGGGCTTTCTTT. Protein product: CASSELGGAFF.

This clone was seen once. J is TRBJ2-5 and V is TRBV10-3; D gene uncertain. Germline V lookup: CDR1 ENHRY, CDR2 SYGVKD. V shed 2 bases and J shed 5 bases, with 6 bases lying between them. The CDR3 is 12 residues long. CDR3 residues: CAISERGETQYF. The CDR3 nucleotides are TGTGCCATCAGTGAGCGTGGGGAGACCCAGTACTTC.

The chain carries TRBV4-1 and TRBJ1-6; 8 bases are a match to TRBD1. The V and J ends lost 3 bases and 4 bases, in that order; junction bases with no gene match: 2. CDR3 length equals 15 residues. Germline CDR1 is MGHRA and CDR2 is YSYEKL. The CDR3 reads CASSQDRDYNSPLHF. CDR3 coding DNA: TGCGCCAGCAGCCAGGACAGGGATTATAATTCACCCCTCCACTTT.

The V call is TRBV4-3, the J call TRBJ2-1; 7 bases map to TRBD1. J gave up 5 bases and V 8 bases, and 21 bases lay outside the gene matches. The CDR3 is made up of 18 amino acids. Germline V gene data show CDR1 as LGHNA and CDR2 as YSLEER. Here the CDR3 reads CASPVPVRVGGENNEQFF. CDR3 coding DNA: TGCGCCAGCCCTGTCCCCGTCAGAGTAGGGGGCGAAAACAATGAGCAGTTCTTC.

This chain joins TRBV6-6 and TRBJ2-1, with 9 positions matching TRBD1. The CDR3 is made up of 15 amino acids. V dropped 4 bases and J dropped 4; count of bases not matched to a gene: 5. Germline loops: CDR1 MNHNY, CDR2 SVGAGI (reference sequence). CDR3 sequence (DNA): TGTGCCAGCAGTTCACAGGGGGCTTCGTACAATGAGCAGTTCTTC. Protein: CASSSQGASYNEQFF.

This clone has just one count. The chain is built from TRBV14 and TRBJ2-5, with a tentative D call TRBD2 (5 bases). Germline V lookup: CDR1 SGHDN, CDR2 FVKESK. The CDR3 has 15 residues. With 0 bases removed from V and 5 bases from J, the gap between germline ends came to 13 bases. CDR3 sequence: CASSQELGSGETQYF. The CDR3 DNA reads as TGTGCCAGCAGCCAAGAGCTAGGTTCGGGGGAGACCCAGTACTTC.

The chain employs TRBV5-1 and TRBJ2-6; unclear D gene. V was shortened by 3 bases and J by 0 bases, with 10 bases between the two germline ends. Per germline, CDR1 SGHRS and CDR2 YFSETQ. This CDR3 contains 16 residues. The CDR3 nucleotides read TGCGCCAGCAGCTCTGGAGTGTTCTCTGGGGCCAACGTCCTGACTTTC. The encoded protein is CASSSGVFSGANVLTF.

The chain couples TRBV14 to TRBJ2-1; D possibly corresponds to TRBD2 (5 bases). Germline V lookup: CDR1 SGHDN, CDR2 FVKESK. Between the trimmed V and J ends, which lost 1 base and 6 bases, there was a span of 19 bases. The CDR3 runs to 17 residues. In DNA form, the CDR3 reads TGTGCCAGCAGCCAAGTGGCCGGGGTTGGAGGCCCCAATGAGCAGTTCTTC. It specifies CASSQVAGVGGPNEQFF.